Sequencing of this T cell receptor (beta chain) was carried out in a study of T cell repertoires in cytomegalovirus infection. V gave up 6 bases and J gave up 5 bases, with 10 bases separating them. The CDR3 is made up of 12 amino acids. Per germline, CDR1 MDHEN and CDR2 SYDVKM. TCRdb recomputed calls from the reads with MiXCR, one row per CDR3 protein. This table has roughly 640,000 distinct CDR3 sequences, roughly 24% appearing once. This clonotype occurred many times. This receptor was taken from a human donor in good health (CMV status not recorded). Some clones in this sample may be carry-over from other donors' samples. The sequenced material came from CD8+ T cells from PBMCs. V usage is TRBV28 and J usage is TRBJ2-5; perhaps TRBD2 as D (5 bases). CDR3 in amino acids: CASRRPGETQYF. CDR3 coding DNA: TGTGCCAGCAGACGACCGGGGGAGACCCAGTACTTC. The variable domain in full, with the rest retrieved from reference TRBV28 and TRBJ2-5, is DVKVTQSSRYLVKRTGEKVFLECVQDMDHENMFWYRQDPGLGLRLIYFSYDVKMKEKGDIPEGYSVSREKKERFSLILESASTNQTSMYLCASRRPGETQYFGPGTRLLVL.